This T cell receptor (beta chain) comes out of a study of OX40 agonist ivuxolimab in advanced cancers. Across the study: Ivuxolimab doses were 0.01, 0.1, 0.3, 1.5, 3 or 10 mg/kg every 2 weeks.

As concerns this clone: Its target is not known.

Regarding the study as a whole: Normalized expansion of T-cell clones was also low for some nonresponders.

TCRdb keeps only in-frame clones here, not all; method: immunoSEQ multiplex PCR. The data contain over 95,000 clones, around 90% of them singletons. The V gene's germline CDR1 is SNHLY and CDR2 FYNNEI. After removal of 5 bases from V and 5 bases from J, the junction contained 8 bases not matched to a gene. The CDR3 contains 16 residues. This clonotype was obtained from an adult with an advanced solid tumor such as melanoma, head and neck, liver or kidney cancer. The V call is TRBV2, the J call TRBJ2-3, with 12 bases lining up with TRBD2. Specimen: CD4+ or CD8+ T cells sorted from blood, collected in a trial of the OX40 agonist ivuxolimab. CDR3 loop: CASSTRLAGDGDTQYF. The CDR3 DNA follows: TGTGCCAGCAGTACCCGACTAGCGGGGGACGGAGATACGCAGTATTTT.